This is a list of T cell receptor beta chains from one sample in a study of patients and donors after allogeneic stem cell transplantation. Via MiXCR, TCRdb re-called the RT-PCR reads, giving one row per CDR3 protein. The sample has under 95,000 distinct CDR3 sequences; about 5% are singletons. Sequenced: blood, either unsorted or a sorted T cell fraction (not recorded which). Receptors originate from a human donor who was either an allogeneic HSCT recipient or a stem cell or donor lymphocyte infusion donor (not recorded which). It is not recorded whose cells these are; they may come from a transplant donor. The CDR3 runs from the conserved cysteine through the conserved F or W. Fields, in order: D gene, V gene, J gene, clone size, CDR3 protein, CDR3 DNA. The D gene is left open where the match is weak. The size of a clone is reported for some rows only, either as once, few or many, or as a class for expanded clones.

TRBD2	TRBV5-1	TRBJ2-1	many	CASSLDPAGVNEQFF	TGCGCCAGCAGCTTGGATCCAGCGGGAGTGAATGAGCAGTTCTTC
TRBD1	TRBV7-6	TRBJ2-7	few	CASSLERGPYEQYF	TGTGCCAGCAGCTTAGAAAGGGGGCCCTACGAGCAGTACTTC
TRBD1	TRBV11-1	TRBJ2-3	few	CASSSGTVLPRGQYF	TGTGCCAGCAGCTCCGGGACAGTCCTACCTCGGGGGCAGTATTTT
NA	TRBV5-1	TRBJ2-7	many	CASTRDTNSYEQYF	TGCGCCAGCACCCGGGACACCAACTCCTACGAGCAGTACTTC
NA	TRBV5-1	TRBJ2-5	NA	CASSLATPVRETQYF	TGCGCCAGCAGCTTGGCCACACCAGTTCGGGAGACCCAGTACTTC
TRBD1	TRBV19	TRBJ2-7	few	CASSRGQGPYEQYF	TGTGCCAGTAGTAGGGGACAGGGACCCTACGAGCAGTACTTC
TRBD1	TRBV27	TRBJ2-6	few	CARDRTSGANVLTF	TGTGCCAGGGACAGGACCTCTGGGGCCAACGTCCTGACTTTC
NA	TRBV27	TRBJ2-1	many	CASSLNGVSSYNEQFF	TGTGCCAGCAGTCTAAATGGGGTGAGCTCCTACAATGAGCAGTTCTTC
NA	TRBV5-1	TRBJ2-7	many	CASSLGAAYEQYF	TGCGCCAGCAGCTTGGGGGCAGCCTACGAGCAGTACTTC
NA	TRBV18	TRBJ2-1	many	CASSPPTSTGSRSYNEQFF	TGTGCCAGCTCACCACCCACCTCCACAGGGTCTCGCTCCTACAATGAGCAGTTCTTC
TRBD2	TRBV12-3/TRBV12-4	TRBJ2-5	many	CASSGLAGGPSETQYF	TGTGCCAGCAGCGGACTAGCGGGAGGGCCTTCCGAGACCCAGTACTTC
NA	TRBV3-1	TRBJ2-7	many	CASSQNVNEQYF	TGTGCCAGCAGCCAAAACGTTAACGAGCAGTACTTC
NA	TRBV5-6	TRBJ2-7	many	CASSLGRGDYEQYF	TGTGCCAGCAGCTTGGGCAGGGGGGACTACGAGCAGTACTTC
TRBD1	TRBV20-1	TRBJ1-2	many	CSARERTDRDRGLANYGYTF	TGCAGTGCTAGAGAGCGTACCGATCGGGACAGGGGATTAGCTAACTATGGCTACACCTTC
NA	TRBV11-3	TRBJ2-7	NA	CASSPGVQGSYEQYF	TGTGCCAGCAGCCCCGGTGTCCAGGGATCCTACGAGCAGTACTTC
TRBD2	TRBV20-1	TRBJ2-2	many	CSARDRRGSGGSSGELFF	TGCAGTGCTAGAGACCGGCGGGGTAGCGGGGGCTCTAGCGGGGAGCTGTTTTTT
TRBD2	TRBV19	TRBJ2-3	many	CASSPISGRIGADTQYF	TGTGCCAGTAGTCCAATTAGCGGGAGAATTGGTGCAGATACGCAGTATTTT
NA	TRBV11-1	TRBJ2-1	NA	CASSRTSSGEQFF	TGTGCCAGCAGCCGTACTAGCTCCGGGGAGCAGTTCTTC
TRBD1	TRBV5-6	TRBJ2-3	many	CASSHVTTGGGRTQYF	TGTGCCAGCAGCCACGTTACCACAGGGGGCGGCCGTACGCAGTATTTT
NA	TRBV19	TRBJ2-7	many	CASSMVAGTYEQYF	TGTGCCAGTAGCATGGTGGCCGGGACCTACGAGCAGTACTTC
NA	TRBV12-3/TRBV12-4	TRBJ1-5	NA	CASTLTASNQPQHF	TGTGCCAGCACCCTGACAGCTTCCAATCAGCCCCAGCATTTT
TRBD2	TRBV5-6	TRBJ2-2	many	CASSRLAGDTGELFF	TGTGCCAGCAGCCGACTAGCGGGAGATACCGGGGAGCTGTTTTTT
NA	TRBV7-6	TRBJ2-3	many	CASSLGGSMDTQYF	TGTGCCAGCAGCTTAGGCGGTAGCATGGATACGCAGTATTTT
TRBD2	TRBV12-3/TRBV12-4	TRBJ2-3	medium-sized	CASSLSGSPTDTQYF	TGTGCCAGCAGTTTAAGCGGGAGTCCGACAGATACGCAGTATTTT
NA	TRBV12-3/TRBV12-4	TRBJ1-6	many	CASRKGYNSPLHF	TGTGCCAGCAGGAAAGGTTACAATTCACCCCTCCACTTT
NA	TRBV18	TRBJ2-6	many	CASSPVPAGANVLTF	TGTGCCAGCTCACCAGTCCCTGCTGGGGCCAACGTCCTGACTTTC
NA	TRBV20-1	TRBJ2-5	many	CSARDRVGRETQYF	TGCAGTGCTAGAGATCGAGTGGGAAGAGAGACCCAGTACTTC
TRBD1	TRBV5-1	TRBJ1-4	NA	CASSLARGVATNEKLFF	TGCGCCAGCAGCTTAGCCAGGGGGGTCGCAACTAATGAAAAACTGTTTTTT
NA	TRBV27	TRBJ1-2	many	CASSLKQGDGYTF	TGTGCCAGCAGTTTAAAACAGGGAGACGGCTACACCTTC
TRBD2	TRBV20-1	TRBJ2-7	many	CSGAGLANYEQYF	TGCAGTGGGGCGGGACTAGCGAATTACGAGCAGTACTTC
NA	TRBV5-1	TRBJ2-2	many	CASSSVLGGSGELFF	TGCGCCAGCAGCTCGGTGCTAGGTGGGTCCGGGGAGCTGTTTTTT
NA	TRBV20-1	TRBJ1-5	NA	CSARDRRGGQIFQPQHF	TGCAGTGCTAGAGACCGACGTGGGGGACAAATTTTTCAGCCCCAGCATTTT
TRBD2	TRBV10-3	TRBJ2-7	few	CAISEVGGPEYEQYF	TGTGCCATCAGTGAAGTGGGAGGGCCTGAATACGAGCAGTACTTC
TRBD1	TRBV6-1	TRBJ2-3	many	CASSPGRGAGGADTQYF	TGTGCCAGCAGCCCTGGACGTGGGGCAGGGGGCGCGGATACGCAGTATTTT
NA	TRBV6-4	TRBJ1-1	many	CASSDSSRGTEAFF	TGTGCCAGCAGTGACTCGAGTCGAGGTACTGAAGCTTTCTTT
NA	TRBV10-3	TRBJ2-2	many	CAISRGDTGELFF	TGTGCCATCAGCAGAGGTGACACCGGGGAGCTGTTTTTT